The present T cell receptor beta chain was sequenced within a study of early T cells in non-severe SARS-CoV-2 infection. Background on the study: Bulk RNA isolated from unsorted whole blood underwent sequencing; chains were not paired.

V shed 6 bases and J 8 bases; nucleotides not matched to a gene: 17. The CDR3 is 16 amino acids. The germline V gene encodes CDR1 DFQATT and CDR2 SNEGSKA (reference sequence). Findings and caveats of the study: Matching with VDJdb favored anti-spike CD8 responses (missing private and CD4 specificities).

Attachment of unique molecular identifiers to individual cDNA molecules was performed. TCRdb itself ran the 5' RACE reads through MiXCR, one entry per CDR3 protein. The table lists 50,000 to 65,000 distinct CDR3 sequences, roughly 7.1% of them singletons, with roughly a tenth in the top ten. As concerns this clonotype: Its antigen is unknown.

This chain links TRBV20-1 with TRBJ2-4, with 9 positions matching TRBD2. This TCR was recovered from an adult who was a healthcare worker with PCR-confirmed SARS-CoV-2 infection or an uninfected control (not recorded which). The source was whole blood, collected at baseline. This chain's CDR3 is CSATYLGRVAGDIQYF. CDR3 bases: TGCAGTGCCACGTACCTTGGGAGGGTAGCGGGAGACATTCAGTACTTC.